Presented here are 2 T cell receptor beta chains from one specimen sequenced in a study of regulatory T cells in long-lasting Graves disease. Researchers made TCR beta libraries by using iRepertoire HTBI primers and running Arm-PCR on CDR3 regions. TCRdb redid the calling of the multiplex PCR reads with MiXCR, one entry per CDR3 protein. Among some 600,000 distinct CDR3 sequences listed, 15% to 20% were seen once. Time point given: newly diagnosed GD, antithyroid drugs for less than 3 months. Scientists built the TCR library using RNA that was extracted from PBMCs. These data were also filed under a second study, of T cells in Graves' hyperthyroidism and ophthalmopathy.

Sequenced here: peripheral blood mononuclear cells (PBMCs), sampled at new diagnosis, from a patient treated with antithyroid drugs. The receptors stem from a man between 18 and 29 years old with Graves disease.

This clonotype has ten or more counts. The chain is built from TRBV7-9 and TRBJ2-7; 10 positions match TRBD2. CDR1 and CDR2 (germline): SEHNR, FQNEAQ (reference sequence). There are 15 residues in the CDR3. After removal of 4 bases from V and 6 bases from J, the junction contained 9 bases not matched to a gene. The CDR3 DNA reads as TGTGCCAGCAGCTACCCCGGGACTAGCGTGAGCGAGCAGTACTTC. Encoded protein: CASSYPGTSVSEQYF. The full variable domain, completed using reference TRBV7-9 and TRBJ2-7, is DTGVSQNPRHKITKRGQNVTFRCDPISEHNRLYWYRQTLGQGPEFLTYFQNEAQLEKSRLLSDRFSAERPKGSFSTLEIQRTEQGDSAMYLCASSYPGTSVSEQYFGPGTRLTVT.

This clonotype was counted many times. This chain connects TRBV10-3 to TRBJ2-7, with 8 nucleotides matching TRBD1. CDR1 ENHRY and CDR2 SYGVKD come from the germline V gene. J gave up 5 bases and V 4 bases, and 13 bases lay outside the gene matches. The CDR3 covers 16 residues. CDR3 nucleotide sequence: TGTGCCATCAGTGCCCGAGCGACAGGGGACCTCCACGAGCAGTACTTC. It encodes CAISARATGDLHEQYF.